This T cell receptor beta chain was recorded in a study of OX40 agonist ivuxolimab in advanced cancers. The overall study: Participants averaged approximately 65 years of age (range about 23 to 79) and were less than 85% male. Findings of the study overall: Researchers report that CD8+ T cells had, on average, more expanded clones than CD4+. Among the lowest levels of clonal expansion were found in partial responders at 0.1-3.0 mg/kg.

The study sampled blood at baseline, cycle 4 day 1, and cycle 7 day 1. Only one count was recorded for this clone. Its target is not known. Sequenced by immunoSEQ multiplex PCR; TCRdb stores in-frame clones only, minus some. The sample contains about 89,000 clones, approximately 91% of which appear only once. There are 14 residues in the CDR3. With 4 bases removed from V and 5 bases from J, the gap between germline ends came to 10 bases. Per the germline V gene, CDR1 is SGHRS and CDR2 is YFSETQ. This specimen consisted of CD4+ or CD8+ T cells sorted from blood, obtained in a trial of the OX40 agonist ivuxolimab. The chain links TRBV5-1 to TRBJ1-6; D is possibly TRBD1 (5 bases). The sequence came from an adult with an advanced solid tumor such as melanoma, head and neck, liver or kidney cancer. The CDR3 spells CASSIGTNNSPLHF. The CDR3 coding sequence is TGCGCCAGCAGCATCGGGACCAATAATTCACCCCTCCACTTT.